This T cell receptor (beta chain) was documented in a study of T-cell memory formation after mild COVID-19. The 5'RACE method, run with constant-segment primers, produced TCR alpha and TCR beta cDNA libraries (carrying sample barcodes and UMIs). TCRdb fed the 5' RACE reads into MiXCR, producing one record per CDR3 protein. The table has around 200,000 distinct CDR3 sequences, about 18% seen once; the top ten hold roughly 3.7%. This clonotype was picked up many times. Its specificity is not known. Study outcomes and limitations: Clones shrinking from day 15 to 85 showed even CD4/CD8 mixes; later expanders tilted CD4+. Pre-infection memory harbored some responding clones, suggesting cross-reactive memory joined.

The CDR3 totals 12 residues. V lost 6 bases to trimming and J lost 2 bases; unmatched junction nucleotides: 2. Germline CDR1 reads SQVTM; CDR2 reads ANQGSEA. The receptor was derived from a man between 18 and 35 years old who had mild COVID-19 (a few samples of this study predate the infection). Cell type and time point are not known. V is TRBV29-1 and J is TRBJ2-7, with 9 bases that match TRBD1. The material sequenced was PBMCs or a T cell subset sorted from them (not recorded which). The CDR3 reads CSVGQGTYEQYF. The CDR3 DNA follows: TGCAGCGTCGGACAGGGGACCTACGAGCAGTACTTC.